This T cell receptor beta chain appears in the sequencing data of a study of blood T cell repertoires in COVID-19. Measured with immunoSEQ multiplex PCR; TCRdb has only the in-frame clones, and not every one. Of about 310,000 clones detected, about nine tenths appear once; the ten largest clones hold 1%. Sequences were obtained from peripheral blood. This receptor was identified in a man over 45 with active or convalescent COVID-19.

The chain's CDR3 is CASSHTPQGTGELFF. The CDR3 DNA follows: TGCGCCAGCAGTCACACTCCCCAGGGCACCGGGGAGCTGTTTTTT. The gene calls are TRBV23-1 and TRBJ2-2, with a possible D match to TRBD1 (5 bases). TRBV23-1 is an open reading frame, and its role is uncertain. CDR3 length: 15 residues. V was trimmed by 3 bases and J by 4 bases, leaving 12 bases between them.